One sample yielded the 9 T cell receptor beta chains listed below, sequenced in a study of immune heterogeneity within non-small cell lung tumors. Using 32 V and 13 J primers, multiplex PCR amplified TCR beta CDR3. In TCRdb, the multiplex PCR reads were re-called with MiXCR into one record per CDR3 protein. The sample includes more than 2,000 distinct CDR3 sequences, roughly 25% of them seen just once. Bulk tumor genomic DNA was the template, and each sample received about 600 ng. Primary tumors were biopsied several times each, far apart, intraoperatively. Patients underwent curative surgery for non-small cell lung cancer (untreated and newly diagnosed). The sequencing input was lung tumor tissue. The receptor set was obtained from a man between 35 and 55 years old with non-small cell lung cancer.

This clonotype is deemed medium-sized. DNA for the CDR3: TGCAGTGCTAGCCCCCCAGGGTTGGCCTACGAGCAGTACTTC. Translated, it gives CSASPPGLAYEQYF. The V and J genes are TRBV20-1 and TRBJ2-7; D may be TRBD1 (5 bases). Germline CDR1 is DFQATT and CDR2 is SNEGSKA (reference sequence). V lost 3 bases to trimming and J lost 2 bases, with 14 bases between them. CDR3 length: 14 residues.

The gene calls are TRBV7-2 and TRBJ2-5, with TRBD2 identical over 9 bases. CDR3 length: 16 amino acids. Germline assignment: CDR1 SGHTA and CDR2 FQGNSA. Trimming cost V 5 bases and J 3 bases; bases outside gene matches: 10. The CDR3 region is CASSTGALAGKETQYF. The CDR3 DNA reads TGTGCCAGCAGCACCGGGGCCCTAGCGGGAAAAGAGACCCAGTACTTC.

This clonotype was seen a handful of times. A much larger clonotype is one base distant, so this may be a read error. CDR3 sequence: CARSIGLAETDTQYF. The DNA for the CDR3 is TGTGCCAGAAGCATCGGGCTAGCGGAGACAGATACGCAGTATTTT. V usage is TRBV7-3 and J usage is TRBJ2-3, with 7 bases fitting TRBD2. The V gene's germline CDR1 is SGHTA and CDR2 FQGTGA. Trimming took 9 bases from V and 3 from J; bases not matched to a gene: 12. The CDR3 has 15 amino acids.

By share, this clonotype counts as large. V gene TRBV30 combines with J gene TRBJ1-4, with D uncertain. The CDR3 extends over 13 amino acids. CDR1 GTSNPN and CDR2 SVGIG come from the germline V gene (reference sequence). Between the trimmed V and J ends, which lost 4 bases and 3 bases, there was a span of 9 bases. This CDR3 is CAWMVRPNEKLFF. DNA for the CDR3: TGTGCCTGGATGGTGAGGCCTAATGAAAAACTGTTTTTT.

By sample fraction, this clonotype is medium-sized (0.01 to 0.1%). The chain has TRBV4-2 and TRBJ2-5; the match to TRBD2 covers 9 bases. The CDR3 extends over 16 amino acids. Germline V gene data show CDR1 as LGHNA and CDR2 as YNFKEQ. With V trimmed by 3 bases and J by 4 bases, 9 bases remained unmatched. The CDR3: CASSQGIAGVGETQYF. The DNA for the CDR3 is TGTGCCAGCAGCCAGGGAATAGCGGGAGTGGGAGAGACCCAGTACTTC.

V and J are TRBV24-1 and TRBJ2-7; TRBD2 matches 9 bases. V was clipped by 8 bases and J by 7 bases; unmatched bases: 11. The CDR3 totals 14 residues. Germline loops: CDR1 KGHDR, CDR2 SFDVKD. The DNA of the CDR3 is TGTGCCACCATTGGTATTAGCGGGAGAGGTGAGCAGTACTTC. Protein product: CATIGISGRGEQYF.

This clonotype is medium-sized in the sample. This chain connects TRBV20-1 to TRBJ2-6, with a weak D call TRBD1 (6 bases). CDR3 length: 15 residues. CDR1 is DFQATT, CDR2 SNEGSKA, per germline (reference sequence). The germline V and J ends were trimmed by 5 bases and 4 bases, with 15 bases remaining between them. The CDR3 DNA sequence: TGCAGTGCTCCAAATACAGGGTACGGGGCCAACGTCCTGACTTTC. Translated, it gives CSAPNTGYGANVLTF.

This clonotype counts as medium-sized (0.01 to 0.1%). The chain recombines TRBV6-1 with TRBJ1-4; 12 positions agree with TRBD1. CDR3 length equals 16 residues. Trimming cost V 0 bases and J 8 bases; bases outside gene matches: 4. Germline lookup yields CDR1 MNHNS and CDR2 SASEGT. CDR3 sequence reads: CASSEAQGTGGEKLFF. The CDR3 nucleotides are TGTGCCAGCAGTGAAGCCCAGGGGACAGGGGGCGAAAAACTGTTTTTT.

This clonotype has a count of ten or more. The CDR3 DNA is TGTGCCAGCAGCTTACTAAGAGGGGACGGACACAATGAGCAGTTCTTC. Protein sequence: CASSLLRGDGHNEQFF. The gene calls are TRBV5-6 and TRBJ2-1; D might be TRBD1 or TRBD2, each matching 5 bases. With 2 bases removed from V and 5 bases from J, the gap between germline ends came to 17 bases. In germline, CDR1 is SGHDT, CDR2 YYEEEE. The CDR3 sequence is 16 residues long.